These 8 T cell receptor beta chains originate from one sample sequenced in a study of blood T cell repertoires in COVID-19. Clones were sequenced by immunoSEQ multiplex PCR, and TCRdb holds only the in-frame ones, with some missing. Here the sample spans about 110,000 clones, approximately 80% being singletons. Sequencing was done on a sample of peripheral blood. The origin of the receptors is a woman in her seventies with acute or convalescent COVID-19.

J is TRBJ2-7 and V is TRBV7-9, with D tentatively TRBD2 (6 bases). Germline V gene sequence: CDR1 SEHNR, CDR2 FQNEAQ (reference sequence). The CDR3 runs to 13 residues. In DNA, the CDR3 is TGTGCCAGCAGTTTAGTCGGGGGTTCCGAGCAGTACGTC. Residues: CASSLVGGSEQYV.

Worth noting for this clone: At one of its ends the junction is not consistent with the germline gene, which may arise from a read error. The CDR3 sequence: CASRLVGRSYEQYF. In DNA form, the CDR3 reads TGTGCCAGCAGGTTGGTGGGGAGAAGCTACGAGCAGTACTTC. V is TRBV5-8 and J is TRBJ2-7; D may be TRBD2 (5 bases). Germline CDR1 is SGHTS and CDR2 is YDEGEE. This CDR3 has 14 residues. Full variable domain (missing parts from reference TRBV5-8 and TRBJ2-7): EAGVTQSPTHLIKTRGQQATLRCSPISGHTSVYWYQQALGLGLQFLLWYDEGEERNRGNFPPRFSGRQFPNYSSELNVNALELEDSALYLCASRLVGRSYEQYFGPGTRLTVT.

The chain recombines TRBV11-3 with TRBJ2-1, with D possibly being TRBD2 (7 bases). Deletions cut 5 bases from V and 0 bases from J, with 23 bases between. This CDR3 spans 19 amino acids. Germline lookup yields CDR1 SGHNT and CDR2 YENEEA. The CDR3 loop is CASSQRRGGLRDSYNEQFF. The DNA of the CDR3 is TGTGCCAGCAGCCAACGGCGCGGGGGCCTACGGGACTCCTACAATGAGCAGTTCTTC. The entire variable domain, with the rest obtained from reference TRBV11-3 and TRBJ2-1, is as follows: EAGVVQSPRYKIIEKKQPVAFWCNPISGHNTLYWYLQNLGQGPELLIRYENEEAVDDSQLPKDRFSAERLKGVDSTLKIQPAELGDSAVYLCASSQRRGGLRDSYNEQFFGPGTRLTVL.

The chain has TRBV5-1 and TRBJ2-2; D uncertain. The V end lost 0 bases, the J end lost 0 bases, and 6 bases lay between the germline ends. Germline CDR1 reads SGHRS; CDR2 reads YFSETQ. This CDR3 is built from 15 residues. The CDR3 loop reads CASSLVPANTGELFF. In DNA, the CDR3 is TGCGCCAGCAGCTTGGTTCCGGCGAACACCGGGGAGCTGTTTTTT.

The gene calls are TRBV4-1 and TRBJ2-5, with TRBD2 matching 8 bases. The J segment lost 6 bases and the V segment lost 0 bases, leaving 9 bases of the junction unmatched. The CDR3 totals 16 residues. Germline V gene lookup returns CDR1 MGHRA and CDR2 YSYEKL. DNA of the CDR3: TGCGCCAGCAGCCAAGATGTTATCGGGGGGGCGAAGACCCAGTACTTC. This translates into CASSQDVIGGAKTQYF.

This chain links TRBV2 with TRBJ2-7, with 7 bases that match TRBD2. Germline CDR1 and CDR2: SNHLY and FYNNEI. The CDR3 contains 15 residues. V gave up 7 bases and J gave up 3 bases; unmatched junction bases: 12. CDR3 coding DNA: TGTGCCAGCAAAATCACGGGGGGTGGTTACTACGAGCAGTACGTC. Translation: CASKITGGGYYEQYV.

This chain uses TRBV21-1 with TRBJ2-7; TRBD2, the D gene given by the table, was not confirmed from the DNA. TRBV21-1 corresponds to a pseudogene. This CDR3 contains 15 residues. CDR3 region: CASSKGERQPYEQYV. DNA for the CDR3: TGTGCCAGCAGCAAAGGGGAGAGACAACCCTACGAGCAGTACGTC.

The J gene is TRBJ1-3, the V gene TRBV5-4, with D possibly TRBD1 on 6 matching bases. Trimming removed 6 bases at V and 2 bases at J, with 21 bases between. The CDR3 is 17 amino acids. Germline lookup yields CDR1 SGHNT and CDR2 YYREEE (reference sequence). The CDR3 loop is CASTLTDSGFAGNTIYF. The CDR3 bases are TGTGCCAGCACCCTGACGGACAGTGGATTCGCTGGAAACACCATATATTTT.